These T cell receptor beta chains were read from a single sample in a study of T cell repertoires in cytomegalovirus infection. TCRdb re-derived calls from the reads in MiXCR, one entry per CDR3 protein. The sample holds 290,000 or so distinct CDR3 sequences, around 10% seen once. The specimen sequenced was PBMCs. Source of these receptors: a human donor in good health (CMV status not recorded). Some clones in this sample may be carry-over from other donors' samples. Both conserved end residues are trimmed from each CDR3. Expanded clones get a size class; other rows say once, few or many, or leave the size out.

v_gene: TRBV18
abundance: many
CDR3aa: ASSPAGTPQH

v_gene: TRBV23-1
abundance: many
CDR3aa: ASSRPGGRGYQETQY

v_gene: TRBV20-1
abundance: .
CDR3aa: SARDVRYPRNEQF

v_gene: TRBV6-1
abundance: many
CDR3aa: ASSSPPGLAKNIQY

v_gene: TRBV18
abundance: .
CDR3aa: ASSRRDWEGYT

v_gene: TRBV29-1
abundance: many
CDR3aa: SVGQQPYEQY

v_gene: TRBV6-5
abundance: many
CDR3aa: ASRPTGGFGNTIY

v_gene: TRBV6-1
abundance: many
CDR3aa: ASRQDNSPLH

v_gene: TRBV6-2/TRBV6-3
abundance: .
CDR3aa: ASTYLGQMNTEAF

v_gene: TRBV2
abundance: once
CDR3aa: ASLGEGGGDNEQF

v_gene: TRBV27
abundance: many
CDR3aa: ASSLGTGFNYGYT

v_gene: TRBV7-2
abundance: many
CDR3aa: ASSNGLAGGQNEQF

v_gene: TRBV29-1
abundance: many
CDR3aa: SVEDPLGGSYYGYT

v_gene: TRBV6-2/TRBV6-3
abundance: many
CDR3aa: ASSYSWATQY